This T cell receptor (beta chain) was identified during a study of T cells in Graves' hyperthyroidism and ophthalmopathy. In this sample, this clonotype turned up many times. From germline, CDR1 is SEHNR and CDR2 FQNEAQ (reference sequence). V dropped 5 bases and J dropped 8 bases, with 19 bases sitting between them. The CDR3 spans 15 residues. From RNA transcripts, TCR beta CDR3 regions were amplified. RT-PCR in the first round (using the HTBI primer set) targeted the TCR CDR3. TCRdb re-called the multiplex PCR reads with MiXCR, one entry per CDR3 protein. The sample consists of approximately 620,000 distinct CDR3 sequences, about a sixth of them appearing once.

V and J are TRBV7-9 and TRBJ2-4; the D call may be TRBD1 or TRBD2 (5 bases each). The receptor's source is a woman in her thirties or forties with Graves' ophthalmopathy. Sequencing used blood. The CDR3 is CASSPEGFKGDIQYF. CDR3 nucleotides: TGTGCCAGCAGCCCAGAGGGGTTTAAAGGGGACATTCAGTACTTC.